The 5 T cell receptor beta chains reported below all come from one sample, sequenced in a study of shared clonotypes between healthy human individuals. Profiling relied on immunoSEQ multiplex PCR, and the TCRdb table lists in-frame clones only, not all of them. This sample carries about 960,000 clones, around three quarters of them seen once, and the ten largest clones take approximately 1.5%. Sequencing was performed on memory CD4+ T cells sorted from blood. Subset reported: CD45RA-negative fraction. These receptors all stem from a man aged 18 to 29 in good health.

V gene TRBV13 combines with J gene TRBJ1-2, with D perhaps matching TRBD1 (5 bases). Trimming left V 5 bases short and J 1 base short, with 20 bases between. This CDR3 contains 17 residues. CDR1 and CDR2 from the germline V gene are PRHDT and FYEKMQ (reference sequence). CDR3 protein: CASSPPGGKGNNYGYTF. CDR3 DNA: TGTGCCAGCAGCCCACCCGGGGGGAAGGGAAATAACTATGGCTACACCTTC.

This rearrangement joins TRBV21-1 to TRBJ1-5. TRBV21-1 is a documented pseudogene. The CDR3 has 13 residues. The CDR3 DNA reads TGTGCCAGCAGCAAAGACGGGGTGGAGCCCCAGCATTTT. This translates into CASSKDGVEPQHF.

This clone showed up just once. The chain has TRBV6-1 and TRBJ2-7, with TRBD1 matching over 7 bases. The CDR3 runs to 14 residues. The germline gives CDR1 MNHNS, CDR2 SASEGT. V gave up 6 bases and J gave up 0 bases; unmatched junction bases: 5. CDR3 coding DNA: TGTGCCAGCAGCGGACAGGCAACCTCCTACGAGCAGTACTTC. Its protein product is CASSGQATSYEQYF.

The V gene is TRBV28, the J gene TRBJ1-6; 7 nucleotides agree with TRBD1. Germline loops: CDR1 MDHEN, CDR2 SYDVKM. V lost 6 bases, J lost 8 bases, and 7 bases stayed unmatched. This CDR3 is built from 14 residues. The CDR3 nucleotides read TGTGCCAGCAGCAAGGACAGGCTGCATTCACCCCTCCACTTT. Translated: CASSKDRLHSPLHF.

J is TRBJ2-4 and V is TRBV29-1; no definite D call. Germline loops: CDR1 SQVTM, CDR2 ANQGSEA. The CDR3 has 15 residues. Between the trimmed V and J ends, which lost 1 base and 1 base, there was a span of 11 bases. The CDR3 loop is CSVEGYRAAKNIQYF. CDR3 sequence (DNA): TGCAGCGTTGAAGGGTATAGGGCGGCCAAAAACATTCAGTACTTC.